This T cell receptor beta chain derives from a study of blood T cells in healthy people across ages. The study's findings and limits: Measured against age, TCR beta diversity per million T cells decreased in a roughly linear manner. Among long-lived donors, naive CD4+ cells were more numerous and diversity higher than in aged donors. A strong correlation was seen between TCR beta diversity and naive T cell percentage.

Combining a sample-barcoded 5' primer with a J-beta primer mix, a second PCR ran for roughly 7 to 11 cycles. TCRdb fed the 5' RACE reads into MiXCR, producing one record per CDR3 protein. The data hold 700,000 to 950,000 distinct CDR3 sequences, with roughly 64% observed a single time. As regards this clonotype: As yet, its antigen is unknown.

The sequenced material came from blood. The origin of this receptor is a young man in good health.

For the CDR3, the DNA is TGTGCCAGCAGCGTCGCTAGCGGAACCTACGAGCAGTACTTC. Its protein product is CASSVASGTYEQYF. The chain has TRBV9 and TRBJ2-7; 7 nucleotides match TRBD2. Trimming removed 2 bases from V and 2 bases from J; junction bases left unmatched: 4. Germline CDR1 and CDR2: SGDLS and YYNGEE. CDR3 length equals 14 residues. Variable domain in full (rest from reference TRBV9 and TRBJ2-7): DSGVTQTPKHLITATGQRVTLRCSPRSGDLSVYWYQQSLDQGLQFLIQYYNGEERAKGNILERFSAQQFPDLHSELNLSSLELGDSALYFCASSVASGTYEQYFGPGTRLTVT.